Listed below are T cell receptor beta chains from one sample, sequenced in a study of T cell responses to AZD1222 COVID-19 vaccine. Some clones are missing from TCRdb's copy, which holds only in-frame ones; the method was immunoSEQ multiplex PCR. Of 150,000 or so clones detected, over 90% appear once; the ten largest clones hold about 5.1%. This sample comprised peripheral blood, obtained on day 0 of AZD1222 vaccination. Receptors were obtained from an adult in good health. CDR3s include the opening cysteine and the closing phenylalanine or tryptophan. D genes are given only for firm matches. Size is stated for part of the rows, as once, few or many counts, or as a class when the clone is expanded.

abundance	j_gene	len	d_gene	v_gene	CDR3aa	CDR3nt
.	TRBJ2-1	16	TRBD2	TRBV2	CASSEPSGSSYNEQFF	TGTGCCAGCAGTGAGCCTAGCGGGAGCTCCTACAATGAGCAGTTCTTC
.	TRBJ2-3	12	.	TRBV11-3	CASSKGHHTQYF	TGTGCCAGCAGCAAGGGACACCATACGCAGTATTTT
.	TRBJ2-7	15	TRBD1	TRBV18	CASSPAGQGTYEQYF	TGTGCCAGCTCACCCGCGGGACAGGGAACCTACGAGCAGTACTTC
.	TRBJ2-7	16	TRBD1	TRBV5-1	CASSLRTGTGSYEQYF	TGCGCCAGCAGCTTGCGGACTGGGACAGGGAGCTACGAGCAGTACTTC
.	TRBJ2-3	13	TRBD1	TRBV27	CASSPGTGVTQYF	TGTGCCAGCAGTCCCGGGACAGGGGTTACGCAGTATTTT
.	TRBJ1-4	16	.	TRBV3-1/TRBV3-2	CASSQALAEGNEKLFF	TGTGCCAGCAGCCAAGCACTCGCGGAGGGTAATGAAAAACTGTTTTTT
.	TRBJ2-1	13	.	TRBV5-6	CASSPDVSNEQFF	TGTGCCAGCAGCCCGGACGTTAGCAATGAGCAGTTCTTC
.	TRBJ2-5	13	TRBD1	TRBV7-8	CASSHHRGETQYF	TGTGCCAGCAGCCATCACAGGGGAGAGACCCAGTACTTC
.	TRBJ2-3	14	.	TRBV10-2	CASSDGGLTDTQYF	TGCGCCAGCAGTGATGGGGGTCTGACAGATACGCAGTATTTT
.	TRBJ1-2	13	.	TRBV3-1/TRBV3-2	CASTPTGPYGYTF	TGTGCCAGCACCCCGACAGGACCCTATGGCTACACCTTC
once	TRBJ2-1	15	.	TRBV19	CASSISGGLNNEQFF	TGTGCCAGTAGTATATCAGGAGGCCTAAACAATGAGCAGTTCTTC
.	TRBJ2-1	15	.	TRBV5-4	CASSLHTRSYNEQFF	TGTGCCAGCAGCTTGCACACGCGCTCCTACAATGAGCAGTTCTTC
.	TRBJ1-1	13	.	TRBV7-7	CASRNIVNTEAFF	TGTGCTAGCCGGAACATCGTAAACACTGAAGCTTTCTTT
.	TRBJ1-5	15	.	TRBV7-2	CASSFSDRPNQPQHF	TGTGCCAGCAGCTTTTCCGACAGGCCAAATCAGCCCCAGCATTTT
few	TRBJ1-3	14	.	TRBV28	CASHSPGQGNTIYF	TGTGCCAGCCATTCTCCCGGACAGGGAAACACCATATATTTT
.	TRBJ2-7	15	TRBD1	TRBV9	CASSVGGQGNYEQYF	TGTGCCAGCAGCGTAGGGGGACAGGGCAACTACGAGCAGTACTTC
.	TRBJ2-2	17	.	TRBV5-1	CASSFRTYIGNTGELFF	TGCGCCAGCAGCTTTCGGACTTATATTGGGAACACCGGGGAGCTGTTTTTT
.	TRBJ2-1	15	TRBD2	TRBV5-1	CASTLGTSGHNEQFF	TGCGCCAGCACCTTAGGGACTAGCGGCCACAATGAGCAGTTCTTC
.	TRBJ2-5	17	TRBD2	TRBV11-2	CASSLGGDYKLRETQYF	TGTGCCAGCAGCTTGGGGGGGGACTACAAGCTCCGAGAGACCCAGTACTTC
once	TRBJ2-1	17	TRBD2	TRBV4-1	CASSQGLAGSSYNEQFF	TGCGCCAGCAGCCAAGGACTAGCGGGCAGCTCCTACAATGAGCAGTTCTTC
.	TRBJ2-3	12	.	TRBV11-1	CASSLKDLPQYF	TGTGCCAGCAGCTTAAAGGACCTCCCTCAGTATTTT
.	TRBJ1-1	16	TRBD1	TRBV5-1	CASSLEFTGEGTEAFF	TGCGCCAGCAGCTTGGAGTTTACAGGGGAAGGCACTGAAGCTTTCTTT
once	TRBJ1-2	14	.	TRBV3-1/TRBV3-2	CASSQEGGDYGYTF	TGTGCCAGCAGCCAAGAAGGGGGGGACTATGGCTACACCTTC
.	TRBJ1-3	15	.	TRBV4-1	CASSQGRLTGNTIYF	TGCGCCAGCAGCCAAGGCAGGCTTACTGGAAACACCATATATTTT
.	TRBJ1-1	12	.	TRBV3-1/TRBV3-2	CASSLGQDEAFF	TGTGCCAGCAGCCTCGGCCAGGATGAAGCTTTCTTT
few	TRBJ1-3	15	.	TRBV4-2	CASSQDLQAGNTIYF	TGTGCCAGCAGCCAAGATTTACAGGCTGGAAACACCATATATTTT
.	TRBJ2-1	15	TRBD2	TRBV9	CASSDSGSSYNEQFF	TGTGCCAGCAGCGATAGCGGGAGCTCCTACAATGAGCAGTTCTTC
.	TRBJ1-1	13	.	TRBV11-2	CASSRVRGAEAFF	TGTGCCAGCAGTCGGGTCAGGGGAGCTGAAGCTTTCTTT
.	TRBJ1-1	14	TRBD1	TRBV19	CASSTTDRGAEAFF	TGTGCCAGTAGTACAACGGACAGGGGGGCTGAAGCTTTCTTT
.	TRBJ2-2	16	TRBD2	TRBV27	CASSMLTSGSSGELFF	TGTGCCAGCAGTATGCTGACTAGCGGGAGTTCCGGGGAGCTGTTTTTT
.	TRBJ2-5	15	TRBD1	TRBV19	CASSIGTGIGETQYF	TGTGCCAGTAGTATCGGGACAGGGATTGGCGAGACCCAGTACTTC
once	TRBJ2-7	13	TRBD1	TRBV6-5	CASRGGQLYEQYF	TGTGCCAGCAGAGGGGGACAGCTCTACGAGCAGTACTTC
.	TRBJ2-2	15	TRBD1	TRBV5-6	CASSTGTGYSGELFF	TGTGCCAGCAGCACAGGGACAGGGTATTCCGGGGAGCTGTTTTTT
once	TRBJ2-1	11	.	TRBV14	CASSQRNEQFF	TGTGCCAGCAGCCAGAGGAATGAGCAGTTCTTC
.	TRBJ1-1	12	.	TRBV28	CAWGGANTEAFF	TGTGCCTGGGGGGGGGCGAACACTGAAGCTTTCTTT
.	TRBJ2-7	14	TRBD1	TRBV3-1/TRBV3-2	CASSYRTGPYEQYF	TGTGCCAGCAGCTACCGGACAGGCCCCTACGAGCAGTACTTC
few	TRBJ2-5	14	.	TRBV9	CASSVAAGGETQYF	TGTGCCAGCAGCGTAGCAGCAGGCGGAGAGACCCAGTACTTC
once	TRBJ2-2	15	.	TRBV10-3	CAISTQQGSTGELFF	TGTGCCATCAGTACCCAACAGGGTTCCACCGGGGAGCTGTTTTTT
once	TRBJ1-1	16	.	TRBV7-8	CASSLSGDSRNTEAFF	TGTGCCAGCAGCTTAAGCGGTGACAGTCGGAACACTGAAGCTTTCTTT
.	TRBJ2-7	13	TRBD1	TRBV28	CASSLGTAYEQYF	TGTGCCAGCAGTCTGGGGACAGCCTACGAGCAGTACTTC
.	TRBJ1-1	14	.	TRBV4-1	CASSQQDGGTEAFF	TGCGCCAGCAGCCAACAGGACGGGGGGACTGAAGCTTTCTTT
.	TRBJ1-2	15	.	TRBV14	CASSQDRGVGYGYTF	TGTGCCAGCAGCCAAGATAGAGGGGTCGGCTATGGCTACACCTTC